This T cell receptor (beta chain) was captured in a study of T cell responses to AZD1222 COVID-19 vaccine. Study context: Both about-4-week and about-12-week second-dose recipients were combined. Study-wide results and caveats: No repertoire was sampled before or during the peak T cell response, only after it. Spike-specific TCR breadth and depth both grew after two AZD1222 doses. A reported finding is that nearly half of spike-specific TCRs target unmutated variant regions.

On this clone: Its cognate antigen is unknown.

Here immunoSEQ multiplex PCR was the method, and the copy in TCRdb shows in-frame clones only, minus some. The sample yields more than 100,000 clones, roughly 84% seen once. Germline values: CDR1 SGHTA, CDR2 FQGNSA. The CDR3 runs to 16 residues. V shed 2 bases and J shed 1 base, with 14 bases lying between them. The TCR was taken from an adult in good health. The sequencing used peripheral blood, collected on day 0 of AZD1222 vaccination. This chain uses TRBV7-2 with TRBJ2-5; D remains ambiguous. CDR3 sequence (DNA): TGTGCCAGCAGCTTAAACCGCCTCCGGACCCAAGAGACCCAGTACTTC. Amino acids: CASSLNRLRTQETQYF.